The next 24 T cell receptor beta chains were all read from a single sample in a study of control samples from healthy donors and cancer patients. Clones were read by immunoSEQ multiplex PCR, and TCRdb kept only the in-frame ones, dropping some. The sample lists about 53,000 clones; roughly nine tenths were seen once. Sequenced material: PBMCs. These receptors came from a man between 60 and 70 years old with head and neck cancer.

The CDR3 DNA sequence: TGTGCCAGCAGTGACGCCCGGGCCCTACCCTGGAGCACCGGGGAGCTGTTTTTT. Translating gives CASSDARALPWSTGELFF. The J gene is TRBJ2-2, the V gene TRBV6-1; D is unclear. Germline V lookup: CDR1 MNHNS, CDR2 SASEGT. The CDR3 totals 18 residues. Trimming cost V 3 bases and J 4 bases, with 21 bases left between them.

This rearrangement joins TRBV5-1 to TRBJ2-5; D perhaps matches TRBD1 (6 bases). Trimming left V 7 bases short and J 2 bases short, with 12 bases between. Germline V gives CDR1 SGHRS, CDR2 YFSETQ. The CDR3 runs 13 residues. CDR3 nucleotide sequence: TGCGCCAGCTCAGGGGTAGTACAAGAGACCCAGTACTTC. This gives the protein CASSGVVQETQYF.

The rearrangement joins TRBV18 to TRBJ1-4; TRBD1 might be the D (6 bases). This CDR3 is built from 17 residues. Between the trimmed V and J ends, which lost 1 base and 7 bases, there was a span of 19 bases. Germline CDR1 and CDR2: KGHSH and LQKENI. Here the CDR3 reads CASSPRVRGRGSEKLFF. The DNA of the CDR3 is TGTGCCAGCTCACCACGGGTGAGGGGCAGGGGTAGTGAAAAACTGTTTTTT.

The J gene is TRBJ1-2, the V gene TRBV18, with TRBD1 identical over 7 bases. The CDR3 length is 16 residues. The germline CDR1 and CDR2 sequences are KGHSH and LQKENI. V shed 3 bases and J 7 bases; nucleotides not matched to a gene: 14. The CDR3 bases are TGTGCCAGCTCACCGACCACCAGAGAGGGGGCGAGTGGCTACACCTTC. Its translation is CASSPTTREGASGYTF.

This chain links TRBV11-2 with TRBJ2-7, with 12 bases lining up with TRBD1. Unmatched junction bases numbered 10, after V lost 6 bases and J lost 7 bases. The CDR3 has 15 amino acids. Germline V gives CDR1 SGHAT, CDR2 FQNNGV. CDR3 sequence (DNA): TGTGCCAGCAGTTTCCGGGACAGGGGGCGCGGGGAGCAGTACTTC. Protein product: CASSFRDRGRGEQYF.

CDR3 protein: CASSPRTGDNGPQYF. The CDR3 DNA follows: TGTGCCAGCTCACCACGGACGGGGGACAATGGGCCCCAGTACTTC. The V call is TRBV18, the J call TRBJ2-5; D possibly uses TRBD1 or TRBD2 (6 bases each). This CDR3 comprises 15 residues. Germline V gives CDR1 KGHSH, CDR2 LQKENI. V lost 1 base and J lost 9, with 18 bases in between. The complete variable domain, with remaining parts taken from reference TRBV18 and TRBJ2-5, reads NAGVMQNPRHLVRRRGQEARLRCSPMKGHSHVYWYRQLPEEGLKFMVYLQKENIIDESGMPKERFSAEFPKEGPSILRIQQVVRGDSAAYFCASSPRTGDNGPQYFGPGTRLLVL.

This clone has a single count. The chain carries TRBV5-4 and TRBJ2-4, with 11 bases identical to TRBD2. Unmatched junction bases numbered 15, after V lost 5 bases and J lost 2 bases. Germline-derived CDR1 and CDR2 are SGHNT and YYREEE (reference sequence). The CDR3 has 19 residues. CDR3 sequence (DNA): TGTGCCAGCAGTTCGGAGGGTAGCGGGGGGGCACGAACCAAAAACATTCAGTACTTC. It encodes CASSSEGSGGARTKNIQYF.

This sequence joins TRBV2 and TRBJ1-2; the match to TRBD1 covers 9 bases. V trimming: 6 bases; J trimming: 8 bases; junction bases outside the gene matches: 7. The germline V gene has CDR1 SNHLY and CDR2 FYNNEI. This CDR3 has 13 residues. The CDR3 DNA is TGTGCCAGCAGATCGACAGGGGGAGGAGGCTACACCTTC. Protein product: CASRSTGGGGYTF.

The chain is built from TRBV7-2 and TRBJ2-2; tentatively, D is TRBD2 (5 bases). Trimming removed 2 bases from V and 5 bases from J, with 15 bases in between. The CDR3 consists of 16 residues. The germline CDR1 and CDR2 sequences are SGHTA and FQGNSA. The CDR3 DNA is TGTGCCAGCAGCTTACTTGGCTGGACTCAGACCGGGGAGCTGTTTTTT. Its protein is CASSLLGWTQTGELFF.

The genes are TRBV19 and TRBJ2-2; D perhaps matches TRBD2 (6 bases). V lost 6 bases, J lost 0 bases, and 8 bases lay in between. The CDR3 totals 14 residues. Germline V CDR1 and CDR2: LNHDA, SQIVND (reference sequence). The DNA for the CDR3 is TGTGCCAGTAGCGGCGGGACGAACACCGGGGAGCTGTTTTTT. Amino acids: CASSGGTNTGELFF.

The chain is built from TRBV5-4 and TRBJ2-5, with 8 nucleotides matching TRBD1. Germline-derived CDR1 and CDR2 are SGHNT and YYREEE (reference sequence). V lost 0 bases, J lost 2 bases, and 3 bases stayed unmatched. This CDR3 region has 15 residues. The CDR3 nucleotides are TGTGCCAGCAGCTTGGTCGGGACAGGACAAGAGACCCAGTACTTC. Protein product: CASSLVGTGQETQYF.

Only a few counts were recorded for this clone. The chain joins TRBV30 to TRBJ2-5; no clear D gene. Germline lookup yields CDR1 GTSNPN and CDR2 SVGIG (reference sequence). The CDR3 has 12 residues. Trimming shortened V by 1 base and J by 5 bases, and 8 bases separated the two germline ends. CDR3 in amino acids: CAWSATLETQYF. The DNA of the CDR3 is TGTGCCTGGAGTGCCACTTTGGAGACCCAGTACTTC.

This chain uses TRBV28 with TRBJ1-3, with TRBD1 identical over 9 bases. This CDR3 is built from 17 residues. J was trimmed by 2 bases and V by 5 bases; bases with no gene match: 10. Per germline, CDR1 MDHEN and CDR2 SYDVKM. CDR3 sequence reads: CASSAPLGTGTGNTIYF. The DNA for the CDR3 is TGTGCCAGCAGTGCACCCTTGGGGACAGGGACTGGAAACACCATATATTTT. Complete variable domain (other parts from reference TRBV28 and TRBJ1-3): DVKVTQSSRYLVKRTGEKVFLECVQDMDHENMFWYRQDPGLGLRLIYFSYDVKMKEKGDIPEGYSVSREKKERFSLILESASTNQTSMYLCASSAPLGTGTGNTIYFGEGSWLTVV.

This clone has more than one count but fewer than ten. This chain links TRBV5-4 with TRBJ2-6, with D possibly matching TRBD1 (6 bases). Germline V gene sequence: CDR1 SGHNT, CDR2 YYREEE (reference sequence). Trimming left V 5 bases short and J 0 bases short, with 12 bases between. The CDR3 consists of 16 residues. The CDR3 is CASRSTGHSGANVLTF. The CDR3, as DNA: TGTGCCAGCAGGAGTACAGGGCACTCTGGGGCCAACGTCCTGACTTTC.

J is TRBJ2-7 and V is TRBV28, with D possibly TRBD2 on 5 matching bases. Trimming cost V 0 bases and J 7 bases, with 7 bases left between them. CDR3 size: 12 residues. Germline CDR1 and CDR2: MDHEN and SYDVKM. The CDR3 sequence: CASSLWTGEQYF. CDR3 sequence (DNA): TGTGCCAGCAGTTTATGGACGGGAGAGCAGTACTTC.

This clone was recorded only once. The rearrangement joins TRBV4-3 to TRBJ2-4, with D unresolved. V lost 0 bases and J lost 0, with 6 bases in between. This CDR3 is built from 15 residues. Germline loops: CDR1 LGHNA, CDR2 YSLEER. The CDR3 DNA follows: TGCGCCAGCAGCCAAGAGGCCAGAGCCAAAAACATTCAGTACTTC. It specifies CASSQEARAKNIQYF.

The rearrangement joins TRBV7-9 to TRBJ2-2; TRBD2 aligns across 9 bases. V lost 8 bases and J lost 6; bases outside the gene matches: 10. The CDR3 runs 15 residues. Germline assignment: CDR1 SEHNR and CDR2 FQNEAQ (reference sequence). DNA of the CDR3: TGTGCCAGCTGGGCGGGGGGGCCGGTCCCCGGGGAGCTGTTTTTT. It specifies CASWAGGPVPGELFF.

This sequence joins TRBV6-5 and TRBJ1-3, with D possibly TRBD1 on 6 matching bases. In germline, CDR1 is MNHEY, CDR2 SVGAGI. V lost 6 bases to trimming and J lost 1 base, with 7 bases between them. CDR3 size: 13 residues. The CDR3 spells CASRTGSGNTIYF. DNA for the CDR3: TGTGCCAGCAGAACAGGGTCTGGAAACACCATATATTTT.

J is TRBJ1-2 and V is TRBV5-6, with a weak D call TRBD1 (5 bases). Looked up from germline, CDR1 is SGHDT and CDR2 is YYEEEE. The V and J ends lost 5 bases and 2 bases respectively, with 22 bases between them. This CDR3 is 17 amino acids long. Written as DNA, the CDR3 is TGTGCCAGCAGAGCGATCCAGTTGGGGGGATTAAACTATGGCTACACCTTC. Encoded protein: CASRAIQLGGLNYGYTF.

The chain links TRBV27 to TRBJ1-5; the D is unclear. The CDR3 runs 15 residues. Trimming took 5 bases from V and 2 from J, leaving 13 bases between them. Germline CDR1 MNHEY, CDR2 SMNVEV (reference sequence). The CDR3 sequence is CASSVHGLRNQPQHF. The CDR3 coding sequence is TGTGCCAGCAGTGTTCACGGGTTGCGCAATCAGCCCCAGCATTTT.

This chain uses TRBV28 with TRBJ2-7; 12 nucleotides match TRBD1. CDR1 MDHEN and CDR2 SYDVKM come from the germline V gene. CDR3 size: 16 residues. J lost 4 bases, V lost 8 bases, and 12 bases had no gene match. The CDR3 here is CASRFYRDRGRYEQYF. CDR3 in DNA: TGTGCCAGCCGATTTTACCGGGACAGGGGGCGGTACGAGCAGTACTTC.

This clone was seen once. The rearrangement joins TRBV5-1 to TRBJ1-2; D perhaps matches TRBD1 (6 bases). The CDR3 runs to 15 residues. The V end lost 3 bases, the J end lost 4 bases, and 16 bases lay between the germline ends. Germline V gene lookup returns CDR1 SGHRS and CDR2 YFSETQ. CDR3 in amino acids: CASSSGGGAAYGYTF. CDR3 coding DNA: TGCGCCAGCAGCTCCGGAGGGGGGGCCGCCTATGGCTACACCTTC.

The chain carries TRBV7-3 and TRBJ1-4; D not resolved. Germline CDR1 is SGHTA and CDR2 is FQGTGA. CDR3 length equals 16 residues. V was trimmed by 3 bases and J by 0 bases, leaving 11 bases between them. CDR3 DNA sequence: TGTGCCAGCAGCTTCGAGCAGCCTGCAACTAATGAAAAACTGTTTTTT. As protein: CASSFEQPATNEKLFF.

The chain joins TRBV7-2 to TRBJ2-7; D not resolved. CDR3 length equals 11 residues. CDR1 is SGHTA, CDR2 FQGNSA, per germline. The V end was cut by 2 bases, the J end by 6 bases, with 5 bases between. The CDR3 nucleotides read TGTGCCAGCAGCTTAAGTGGCGAGCAGTACTTC. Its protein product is CASSLSGEQYF. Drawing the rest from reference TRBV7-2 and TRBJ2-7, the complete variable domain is GAGVSQSPSNKVTEKGKDVELRCDPISGHTALYWYRQSLGQGLEFLIYFQGNSAPDKSGLPSDRFSAERTGGSVSTLTIQRTQQEDSAVYLCASSLSGEQYFGPGTRLTVT.